One and the same sample provided the 28 T cell receptor beta chains below, sequenced in a study of blood T cell repertoires in COVID-19. Sequencing used immunoSEQ multiplex PCR; TCRdb keeps in-frame clones, though not all of them. The profile shows 150,000 to 200,000 clones, approximately 90% of them singletons. The sequencing sample was made of peripheral blood. The receptors were sampled from a man aged 18 to 29 with acute or convalescent COVID-19.

The chain combines TRBV11-2 with TRBJ2-1, with 9 bases matching TRBD2. The CDR3 length is 15 residues. From germline, CDR1 is SGHAT and CDR2 FQNNGV. Trimming at V came to 1 base and at J to 4 bases, leaving 2 bases not matched to a gene. For the CDR3, the DNA is TGTGCCAGCAGCTTAGCACTAGCGGGTTACAATGAGCAGTTCTTC. This sequence encodes CASSLALAGYNEQFF.

This chain connects TRBV5-4 to TRBJ2-7; 9 bases agree with TRBD2. The V gene's germline CDR1 is SGHNT and CDR2 YYREEE (reference sequence). The CDR3 consists of 17 residues. The junction had 11 bases not matched to a gene; V was cut back by 0 bases and J by 4 bases. The CDR3 protein is CASSLAAVAGAPYEQYF. The CDR3 DNA is TGTGCCAGCAGCTTGGCCGCGGTAGCGGGGGCCCCTTACGAGCAGTACTTC.

The chain recombines TRBV3-1 (or the pseudogene TRBV3-2) with TRBJ1-1; D unresolved. The germline CDR1 and CDR2 sequences are LGHDT and YNNKEL (reference sequence). CDR3 length equals 13 residues. V shed 4 bases and J shed 2 bases, with 8 bases lying between them. Written as DNA, the CDR3 is TGTGCCAGCAGCCCTACAGCTAACACTGAAGCTTTCTTT. Translated: CASSPTANTEAFF.

This CDR3 is CASSPYGGMTSYEQYF. The DNA for the CDR3 is TGCGCCAGCAGCCCGTACGGCGGGATGACGTCCTACGAGCAGTACTTC. This chain joins TRBV5-1 and TRBJ2-7; a possible D gene is TRBD2 (6 bases). This CDR3 is 16 amino acids long. V lost 4 bases and J 1 base, leaving 18 bases between the germline ends. The germline CDR1 and CDR2 sequences are SGHRS and YFSETQ.

This chain joins TRBV5-1 and TRBJ2-3; D perhaps matches TRBD2 (6 bases). Trimming removed 0 bases at V and 1 base at J, with 12 bases between. Germline assignment: CDR1 SGHRS and CDR2 YFSETQ. The CDR3 loop spans 16 amino acids. CDR3 nucleotide sequence: TGCGCCAGCAGCTTGGTCCCGGAGGGGCGCACAGATACGCAGTATTTT. Protein sequence: CASSLVPEGRTDTQYF.

The chain links TRBV13 to TRBJ1-5; TRBD1 matches at 9 bases. V dropped 8 bases and J dropped 4; count of bases not matched to a gene: 6. Germline assignment: CDR1 PRHDT and CDR2 FYEKMQ (reference sequence). There are 14 residues in the CDR3. The CDR3 protein is CASRKQGANQPQHF. As DNA, the CDR3 is TGTGCCAGCCGTAAACAGGGGGCAAATCAGCCCCAGCATTTT.

The DNA of the CDR3 is TGTGCCAGCAGTTTAAGGCAGGGTGGGTATGGCTACACCTTC. Translation: CASSLRQGGYGYTF. The chain employs TRBV27 and TRBJ1-2; TRBD1 is a possible D gene (5 bases). V lost 2 bases to trimming and J lost 5 bases, with 12 bases between them. Per germline, CDR1 MNHEY and CDR2 SMNVEV (reference sequence). The CDR3 covers 14 residues.

The V call is TRBV6-2 or TRBV6-3, the J call TRBJ2-4; no clear D. The CDR3 length is 14 residues. V was clipped by 2 bases and J by 1 base, with 6 bases between them. CDR1 is MNHEY, CDR2 SVGEGT, per germline. The DNA for the CDR3 is TGTGCCAGCAGTTACGGCCAGGCCAAAAACATTCAGTACTTC. This codes for CASSYGQAKNIQYF.

The rearrangement uses TRBV4-1 and TRBJ2-3, with 9 bases aligning to TRBD1. V was clipped by 1 base and J by 1 base; unmatched bases: 6. The CDR3 totals 17 residues. Germline V gives CDR1 MGHRA, CDR2 YSYEKL. The CDR3 DNA sequence: TGCGCCAGCAGCCAAGCCCCACAGGGGGCGGGCACAGATACGCAGTATTTT. Amino acid sequence: CASSQAPQGAGTDTQYF.

The rearrangement links TRBV7-9 to TRBJ1-5, with D possibly being TRBD1 (5 bases). This CDR3 region has 15 residues. Deletions cut 4 bases from V and 0 bases from J, with 10 bases between. Germline loops: CDR1 SEHNR, CDR2 FQNEAQ (reference sequence). CDR3 DNA: TGTGCCAGCAGCTCAGACAGTTATAGCAATCAGCCCCAGCATTTT. As protein: CASSSDSYSNQPQHF.

J is TRBJ2-7 and V is TRBV6-5; weak D call: TRBD2 (6 bases). The V gene lost 6 bases and the J gene lost 0 bases, with 15 bases spanning the gap. CDR1 and CDR2 from the germline V gene are MNHEY and SVGAGI. The CDR3 has 15 residues. CDR3 nucleotide sequence: TGTGCCAGCAGAAACCTAGCGTCGAGCTCCTACGAGCAGTACTTC. Residues: CASRNLASSSYEQYF.

This rearrangement joins TRBV6-1 to TRBJ2-7, with TRBD1 as a possible D gene (6 bases). V dropped 3 bases and J dropped 2 bases, with 17 bases sitting between them. CDR3 length: 16 amino acids. The germline CDR1 and CDR2 sequences are MNHNS and SASEGT. CDR3: CASSESGTQTTYEQYF. The CDR3 DNA follows: TGTGCCAGCAGTGAGTCCGGGACACAAACCACCTACGAGCAGTACTTC.

The chain's CDR3 is CASTLSEGRNTEAFF. DNA for the CDR3: TGTGCCAGCACTTTATCGGAAGGGAGGAACACTGAAGCTTTCTTT. The rearrangement joins TRBV6-5 to TRBJ1-1; D ambiguous. The CDR3 totals 15 residues. Germline-derived CDR1 and CDR2 are MNHEY and SVGAGI. Trimming removed 7 bases from V and 1 base from J, with 16 bases in between.

This chain joins TRBV27 and TRBJ1-5, with a tentative D call TRBD1 (6 bases). Trimming shortened V by 2 bases and J by 0 bases, and 14 bases separated the two germline ends. In germline, CDR1 is MNHEY, CDR2 SMNVEV (reference sequence). This CDR3 comprises 17 residues. CDR3 protein: CASSLSGTTYSNQPQHF. The DNA of the CDR3 is TGTGCCAGCAGTTTAAGTGGGACAACTTATAGCAATCAGCCCCAGCATTTT.

The genes are TRBV7-9 and TRBJ1-6; D unclear. In germline, CDR1 is SEHNR, CDR2 FQNEAQ (reference sequence). V was cut by 3 bases and J by 7 bases, with 10 bases left in between. There are 14 residues in the CDR3. DNA of the CDR3: TGTGCCAGCAGCTTCAACAGCTACAATTCACCCCTCCACTTT. Translating it yields CASSFNSYNSPLHF.

The rearrangement links TRBV4-2 to TRBJ2-3; tentatively, D is TRBD2 (6 bases). This CDR3 has 18 amino acids. V was trimmed by 0 bases and J by 8 bases, leaving 24 bases between them. Germline V gives CDR1 LGHNA, CDR2 YNFKEQ. The CDR3 is CASSQEGPRRGAVGTQYF. CDR3 coding DNA: TGTGCCAGCAGCCAAGAGGGCCCTCGGAGGGGAGCGGTAGGTACGCAGTATTTT.

This chain joins TRBV6-5 and TRBJ1-1; D is perhaps TRBD1 (6 bases). This CDR3 has 16 amino acids. V lost 1 base to trimming and J lost 1 base, with 13 bases between them. The germline gives CDR1 MNHEY, CDR2 SVGAGI. CDR3 coding DNA: TGTGCCAGCAGTTACTGGGGGGGGCGGGGGAACACTGAAGCTTTCTTT. Protein product: CASSYWGGRGNTEAFF.

The rearrangement joins TRBV5-1 to TRBJ2-1, with 9 bases aligning to TRBD2. This CDR3 spans 16 amino acids. From germline, CDR1 is SGHRS and CDR2 YFSETQ. Trimming took 4 bases from V and 3 from J; bases not matched to a gene: 8. CDR3 sequence: CASSISASGNYNEQFF. The CDR3 DNA follows: TGCGCCAGCAGCATATCGGCTAGCGGGAACTACAATGAGCAGTTCTTC.

The DNA for the CDR3 is TGTGCCATCGCCCGGGACTTCTATAGCAATCAGCCCCAGCATTTT. This gives the protein CAIARDFYSNQPQHF. This chain links TRBV10-3 with TRBJ1-5; possible D gene TRBD1, 5 bases. Germline CDR1 reads ENHRY; CDR2 reads SYGVKD. V was clipped by 8 bases and J by 0 bases, with 14 bases between them. CDR3 length: 15 amino acids.

The V call is TRBV5-1, the J call TRBJ2-3; 10 bases fit TRBD2. CDR1 and CDR2 from the germline V gene are SGHRS and YFSETQ. The length of the CDR3 is 15 residues. J was trimmed by 2 bases and V by 7 bases; bases with no gene match: 7. CDR3 loop: CASYESGRVTDTQYF. The CDR3 nucleotides read TGCGCCAGCTACGAGAGCGGGAGGGTCACAGATACGCAGTATTTT.

This chain uses TRBV2 with TRBJ1-4; 9 positions agree with TRBD1. This CDR3 comprises 15 residues. Germline loops: CDR1 SNHLY, CDR2 FYNNEI. V lost 7 bases, J lost 6 bases, and 9 bases stayed unmatched. Written as DNA, the CDR3 is TGTGCCAGCAATTTAGTGGGGACAGGGCATGAAAAACTGTTTTTT. The encoded protein is CASNLVGTGHEKLFF. The full variable domain, with the rest looked up from reference TRBV2 and TRBJ1-4, is EPEVTQTPSHQVTQMGQEVILRCVPISNHLYFYWYRQILGQKVEFLVSFYNNEISEKSEIFDDQFSVERPDGSNFTLKIRSTKLEDSAMYFCASNLVGTGHEKLFFGSGTQLSVL.

The genes are TRBV5-6 and TRBJ1-2; 8 bases line up with TRBD1. V dropped 7 bases and J dropped 1; count of bases not matched to a gene: 21. CDR1 is SGHDT and CDR2 is YYEEEE in the germline V gene. This CDR3 is 19 amino acids long. The CDR3 is CASRPAPAGGGEGNYGYTF. The CDR3 DNA reads as TGTGCCAGCCGACCCGCGCCGGCAGGGGGCGGAGAGGGTAACTATGGCTACACCTTC.

The genes are TRBV18 and TRBJ1-2; tentative D call: TRBD1 (6 bases). Germline lookup yields CDR1 KGHSH and CDR2 LQKENI. V was shortened by 8 bases and J by 4 bases, with 14 bases between the two germline ends. The CDR3 is 13 amino acids. The CDR3 sequence is CASRQDSSYGYTF. The DNA for the CDR3 is TGTGCCAGCCGACAGGACAGCTCCTATGGCTACACCTTC. Full variable domain (remainder filled in from reference TRBV18 and TRBJ1-2): NAGVMQNPRHLVRRRGQEARLRCSPMKGHSHVYWYRQLPEEGLKFMVYLQKENIIDESGMPKERFSAEFPKEGPSILRIQQVVRGDSAAYFCASRQDSSYGYTFGSGTRLTVV.

This sequence joins TRBV6-1 and TRBJ2-1; the D gene is possibly TRBD2 (6 bases). This CDR3 spans 14 amino acids. Germline values: CDR1 MNHNS, CDR2 SASEGT. Trimming cost V 2 bases and J 3 bases, with 8 bases left between them. The CDR3 nucleotides are TGTGCCAGCAGTGAAAAGGACTACTACAATGAGCAGTTCTTC. This encodes CASSEKDYYNEQFF.

CDR3 sequence reads: CASTPRDRFRTEAFF. In DNA form, the CDR3 reads TGTGCCAGCACCCCAAGGGACAGGTTTCGAACTGAAGCTTTCTTT. V is TRBV2 and J is TRBJ1-1; 8 bases fit TRBD1. CDR3 length equals 15 residues. The germline CDR1 and CDR2 sequences are SNHLY and FYNNEI. V trimming: 7 bases; J trimming: 5 bases; junction bases outside the gene matches: 12.

This sequence joins TRBV7-2 and TRBJ1-6; D is possibly TRBD1 (5 bases). There are 14 residues in the CDR3. Germline lookup yields CDR1 SGHTA and CDR2 FQGNSA. With 6 bases removed from V and 9 bases from J, the gap between germline ends came to 15 bases. The CDR3 region is CASSWGVSASPLHF. Here the CDR3 DNA reads TGTGCCAGCAGTTGGGGGGTCTCTGCTTCACCCCTCCACTTT.

DNA for the CDR3: TGTGCCAGCAGCCAAGGGAGGGGTACAGCTTTCTTT. Amino acid sequence: CASSQGRGTAFF. The rearrangement uses TRBV14 and TRBJ1-1; the D gene is possibly TRBD1 (5 bases). Germline V gene sequence: CDR1 SGHDN, CDR2 FVKESK. Trimming cost V 1 base and J 10 bases, with 10 bases left between them. The CDR3 is 12 amino acids.

As regards this clone: Other DNA sequences in this sample translate to the same CDR3. V gene TRBV6-5 combines with J gene TRBJ1-1; TRBD1 matches 9 bases. Trimming cost V 5 bases and J 3 bases; bases outside gene matches: 1. This CDR3 has 13 residues. Germline CDR1 MNHEY, CDR2 SVGAGI. The CDR3 loop is CASSRQGDTEAFF. CDR3 DNA sequence: TGTGCCAGCAGTAGACAGGGGGACACTGAAGCTTTCTTT.